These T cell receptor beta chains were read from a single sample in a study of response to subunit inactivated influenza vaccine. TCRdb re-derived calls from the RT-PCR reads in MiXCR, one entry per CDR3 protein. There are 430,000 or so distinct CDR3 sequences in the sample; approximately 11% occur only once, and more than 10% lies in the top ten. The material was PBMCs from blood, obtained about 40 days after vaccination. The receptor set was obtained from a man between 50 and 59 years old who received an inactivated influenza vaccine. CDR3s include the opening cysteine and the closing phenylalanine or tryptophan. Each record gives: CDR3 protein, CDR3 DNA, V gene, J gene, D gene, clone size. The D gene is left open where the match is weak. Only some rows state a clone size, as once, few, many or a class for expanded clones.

CATSRDVPYEQYF	TGTGCCACCAGCAGAGATGTTCCCTACGAGCAGTACTTC	TRBV15	TRBJ2-7	NA	many
CASSLFLRNSYNEQFF	TGTGCCAGCAGTTTATTTTTGCGGAACTCCTACAATGAGCAGTTCTTC	TRBV27	TRBJ2-1	NA	many
CASTTRAPLGEQFF	TGTGCCAGCACTACGAGAGCCCCGCTTGGTGAGCAGTTCTTC	TRBV28	TRBJ2-1	NA	NA
CASSLGRQGEQYF	TGTGCCAGCAGCTTAGGGAGACAGGGGGAGCAGTACTTC	TRBV11-2	TRBJ2-7	TRBD1	few
CASSLGGTGIEKLFF	TGTGCCAGCAGCTTAGGGGGTACAGGGATTGAAAAACTGTTTTTT	TRBV7-9	TRBJ1-4	NA	many
CASSRSAQYIMNTEAFF	TGCGCCAGCAGCAGGTCAGCTCAATACATCATGAACACTGAAGCTTTCTTT	TRBV5-1	TRBJ1-1	NA	many
CASSSGLTEGISNQPQHF	TGTGCCAGCAGCTCTGGTCTGACAGAGGGGATTAGCAATCAGCCCCAGCATTTT	TRBV5-6	TRBJ1-5	NA	NA
CASQRAEEYNEQFF	TGTGCCTCCCAGAGGGCCGAGGAATACAATGAGCAGTTCTTC	TRBV10-3	TRBJ2-1	NA	few
CASSSDRGRFGSYNEQFF	TGTGCCAGCAGCTCGGACAGGGGGCGGTTCGGCTCCTACAATGAGCAGTTCTTC	TRBV11-1	TRBJ2-1	TRBD1	few
CASSLEGLGQPQHF	TGTGCCAGCAGCTTAGAGGGATTAGGCCAGCCCCAGCATTTT	TRBV7-9	TRBJ1-5	NA	NA
CSARDRDRGNGYTF	TGCAGTGCTAGAGACCGGGACAGGGGAAACGGCTACACCTTC	TRBV20-1	TRBJ1-2	TRBD1	few
CASSLGRDRVTDTQYF	TGTGCCAGCAGCCTGGGCCGGGACAGGGTCACAGATACGCAGTATTTT	TRBV11-1	TRBJ2-3	TRBD1	few
CASSQVPGTTETQYF	TGTGCCAGCAGCCAAGTTCCGGGTACTACGGAGACCCAGTACTTC	TRBV3-1	TRBJ2-5	NA	NA
CASSLAIVLMNTEAFF	TGTGCCAGCAGCTTAGCGATCGTACTGATGAACACTGAAGCTTTCTTT	TRBV7-2	TRBJ1-1	NA	few
CASTRSWGLYEQYF	TGTGCCAGCACCCGGAGCTGGGGTTTGTACGAGCAGTACTTC	TRBV5-5	TRBJ2-7	NA	many
CASRRPRAKNTEAFF	TGTGCCAGCAGGCGACCCAGAGCAAAGAACACTGAAGCTTTCTTT	TRBV7-2	TRBJ1-1	NA	many
CASSYDQGTSGRVLSYEQYF	TGTGCCAGCAGTTACGACCAAGGGACTAGCGGGAGGGTTCTGTCCTACGAGCAGTACTTC	TRBV12-3/TRBV12-4	TRBJ2-7	TRBD2	many
CASSLNRPTPFF	TGTGCCAGCAGCTTAAACAGGCCCACGCCGTTCTTC	TRBV13	TRBJ2-1	NA	few
CASSLPGQGKDTEAFF	TGTGCCAGCAGCCTACCGGGACAGGGAAAGGACACTGAAGCTTTCTTT	TRBV12-3/TRBV12-4	TRBJ1-1	TRBD1	many
CASSLTGRYEQYF	TGCGCCAGCAGCTTGACAGGGAGGTACGAGCAGTACTTC	TRBV5-1	TRBJ2-7	NA	many
CATSRDYQNNEQFF	TGTGCCACCAGCAGAGATTATCAGAACAATGAGCAGTTCTTC	TRBV15	TRBJ2-1	NA	NA
CASSKDYNEQFF	TGTGCCAGCAGCAAAGATTACAATGAGCAGTTCTTC	TRBV7-2	TRBJ2-1	NA	few
CASSLPRTRAGELFF	TGTGCCAGCAGTTTACCCCGGACTAGAGCCGGGGAGCTGTTTTTT	TRBV12-3/TRBV12-4	TRBJ2-2	TRBD2	many
CASSTRTGRETQYF	TGTGCCAGCAGTACACGGACAGGGAGGGAGACCCAGTACTTC	TRBV12-3/TRBV12-4	TRBJ2-5	TRBD1	many
CASKRTGSYEQYF	TGTGCCAGCAAGCGGACAGGGTCCTACGAGCAGTACTTC	TRBV6-1	TRBJ2-7	TRBD1	NA
CASSGTGTSGETDTQYF	TGCGCCAGCAGCGGAACCGGGACTAGCGGGGAAACAGATACGCAGTATTTT	TRBV5-1	TRBJ2-3	TRBD2	NA
CASSSRTEQYF	TGTGCCAGCAGCTCCCGAACCGAGCAGTACTTC	TRBV5-5	TRBJ2-7	NA	NA
CASSRGGAMYNEQFF	TGTGCCAGCAGCCGCGGGGGGGCAATGTACAATGAGCAGTTCTTC	TRBV7-8	TRBJ2-1	TRBD2	many
CAISESGVAGQREQYF	TGTGCCATCAGTGAGTCAGGGGTAGCGGGACAGCGCGAGCAGTACTTC	TRBV10-3	TRBJ2-7	NA	few
CSAPRRQGNTGELFF	TGCAGTGCTCCGAGGCGGCAGGGAAACACCGGGGAGCTGTTTTTT	TRBV20-1	TRBJ2-2	NA	NA
CAISERQEVYGYTF	TGTGCCATCAGTGAGAGACAGGAGGTCTATGGCTACACCTTC	TRBV10-3	TRBJ1-2	NA	few
CASSEDGYTTTEQYF	TGTGCCAGCAGCGAGGACGGCTACACTACCACCGAGCAGTACTTC	TRBV7-9	TRBJ2-7	NA	few
CASSLEKERNIQYF	TGCGCCAGCAGCTTGGAGAAAGAGAGGAACATTCAGTACTTC	TRBV5-1	TRBJ2-4	NA	few
CASSPLRGGYEQYF	TGTGCCAGCAGTCCACTTAGGGGCGGTTACGAGCAGTACTTC	TRBV28	TRBJ2-7	NA	few
CASSQELGQGSNEQFF	TGTGCCAGCAGCCAAGAGCTAGGACAGGGTTCCAATGAGCAGTTCTTC	TRBV4-2	TRBJ2-1	TRBD1	few
CASSFRVHTDTQYF	TGTGCCAGCAGTTTCCGGGTACACACAGATACGCAGTATTTT	TRBV27	TRBJ2-3	NA	NA
CASFGTSDSYEQYF	TGTGCCAGCTTCGGGACTAGCGACTCCTACGAGCAGTACTTC	TRBV6-2/TRBV6-3	TRBJ2-7	TRBD2	many
CSASLDNSYEQYF	TGCAGTGCTAGCCTTGACAACTCCTACGAGCAGTACTTC	TRBV20-1	TRBJ2-7	NA	NA
CASSQWLNYEQYF	TGCGCCAGCAGCCAGTGGTTAAACTACGAGCAGTACTTC	TRBV4-1	TRBJ2-7	NA	many
CSVEENNRGGGREQFF	TGCAGCGTTGAAGAGAACAACCGGGGTGGGGGTCGCGAGCAGTTCTTC	TRBV29-1	TRBJ2-1	NA	NA
CSARDLRSIYEQYF	TGCAGTGCTAGAGATCTCAGGTCCATCTACGAGCAGTACTTC	TRBV20-1	TRBJ2-7	NA	few
CASGTGAKNIQYF	TGTGCCAGCGGGACGGGCGCCAAAAACATTCAGTACTTC	TRBV7-2	TRBJ2-4	NA	NA
CASSFSGVRQETQYF	TGTGCCAGCAGTTTTTCTGGGGTGCGCCAAGAGACCCAGTACTTC	TRBV28	TRBJ2-5	NA	few
CASSQDPIGDTQYF	TGCGCCAGCAGCCAAGATCCAATCGGAGATACGCAGTATTTT	TRBV4-1	TRBJ2-3	NA	NA
CASSSPLGGTERGTEAFF	TGTGCCAGCAGTTCCCCTTTGGGGGGCACCGAACGAGGCACTGAAGCTTTCTTT	TRBV28	TRBJ1-1	NA	NA
CASSYSQGTFSYNEQFF	TGTGCCAGCAGTTACTCTCAGGGAACGTTTTCCTACAATGAGCAGTTCTTC	TRBV6-5	TRBJ2-1	NA	many
CASSLLGGFDGSNTDTQYF	TGTGCCAGCAGTTTACTGGGGGGGTTTGATGGGTCTAACACAGATACGCAGTATTTT	TRBV27	TRBJ2-3	TRBD2	few
CASSLGGERNEAFF	TGTGCCAGCAGCCTAGGAGGGGAACGGAATGAAGCTTTCTTT	TRBV11-2	TRBJ1-1	NA	NA
CASSLGDRTNTEAFF	TGCGCCAGCAGCTTGGGGGACAGGACGAACACTGAAGCTTTCTTT	TRBV5-1	TRBJ1-1	TRBD1	NA
CASNTGTSDRDEQFF	TGTGCCAGCAACACCGGGACTAGCGATCGGGATGAGCAGTTCTTC	TRBV6-1	TRBJ2-1	TRBD2	few